One sample yielded the 3 T cell receptor beta chains listed below, sequenced in a study of vaccination and CD4 T cells after COVID-19. CD4+ T cells that had been cultured provided DNA sequenced with the Oncomine TCR Beta short-read assay. TCRdb re-analysed the PCR reads in MiXCR, keeping a single row per CDR3 protein. Here the sample spans 7,000 or so distinct CDR3 sequences, 30% to 45% being singletons. The treatment is: approximately 9-day PBMC culture with coronavirus spike peptide pools or control peptides (ViraFEST assay). Investigators obtained the unexposed donor's CD4+ T cells before the COVID-19 pandemic (2011-2018). Their target antigens are unknown. The sequenced sample was CD4+ T cells from blood, cultured in vitro. The source of these receptors is a human donor in good health.

This sequence joins TRBV20-1 and TRBJ2-3, with D unresolved. Germline CDR1 is DFQATT and CDR2 is SNEGSKA (reference sequence). V was clipped by 6 bases and J by 2 bases, with 12 bases between them. The CDR3 spans 13 residues. CDR3 sequence: CSALAVITDTQYF. The CDR3 DNA follows: TGCAGTGCCCTGGCCGTGATCACAGATACGCAGTATTTT.

V is TRBV20-1 and J is TRBJ2-7; TRBD1 might be the D (6 bases). Germline assignment: CDR1 DFQATT and CDR2 SNEGSKA (reference sequence). The CDR3 runs to 16 residues. V shed 6 bases and J shed 5 bases, with 26 bases lying between them. CDR3 nucleotides: TGCAGTGCCCTAGGCCTGTCTATTAGGGGGTTGGACGAGCAGTACTTC. Encoded protein: CSALGLSIRGLDEQYF.

This clonotype was observed a handful of times. This chain connects TRBV6-1 to TRBJ1-2; a possible D gene is TRBD1 (5 bases). The CDR3 is 13 amino acids. CDR1 is MNHNS and CDR2 is SASEGT in the germline V gene. V lost 7 bases and J lost 4, with 13 bases in between. The CDR3 DNA is TGTGCCAGCACGGTAGTCACAGGCTATGGCTACACCTTC. Amino acids: CASTVVTGYGYTF.